This is a list of T cell receptor beta chains from one sample in a study of blood T cells in healthy people across ages. TCRdb reanalysed the 5' RACE reads using MiXCR and keeps one entry per CDR3 protein. The repertoire includes around 1.1 million distinct CDR3 sequences, more than 30% of them detected once, and less than 15% sits in the top ten. The sample consisted of blood. The receptors come from a man younger than 35 in good health. The CDR3 runs from the conserved cysteine through the conserved F or W. D genes are given only for firm matches. Some rows have no size entry. The others give once, few or many, or a class for an expanded clone.

d_call	clone_size	v_call	j_call	cdr3_nt	cdr3_aa
TRBD2	few	TRBV4-3	TRBJ2-1	TGCGCCAGCAGCCAAGGTGGACTAGCGGGGGGAAATGAGCAGTTCTTC	CASSQGGLAGGNEQFF
.	once	TRBV4-1	TRBJ1-3	TGCGCCAGCAGCCAAGGCCCTGGAAACACCATATATTTT	CASSQGPGNTIYF
.	.	TRBV28	TRBJ1-5	TGTGCCAGCAGTTTTCCTCAGGGAAATCAGCCCCAGCATTTT	CASSFPQGNQPQHF
.	.	TRBV20-1	TRBJ2-3	TGCAGTGCTGGAAGTCCAGGGGAGGGCACAGATACGCAGTATTTT	CSAGSPGEGTDTQYF
.	.	TRBV5-1	TRBJ2-1	TGCGCCAGCAGCTTGGCGAGTTTCCGATACAATGAGCAGTTCTTC	CASSLASFRYNEQFF
.	.	TRBV2	TRBJ1-2	TGTGCCAGCAGCACAGGTTTCGCTATGGGCTACACCTTC	CASSTGFAMGYTF
.	.	TRBV6-2/TRBV6-3	TRBJ2-5	TGTGCCAGCAGTCCCGGACAGATCCGAGAGACCCAGTACTTC	CASSPGQIRETQYF
TRBD2	.	TRBV7-3	TRBJ2-1	TGTGCCAGCAGCCGAACCGGGACTACAAGCGATGAGCAGTTCTTC	CASSRTGTTSDEQFF
.	.	TRBV11-2	TRBJ1-6	TGTGCCAGCAGGTTAATCACACCCGGGCGCTCCTATAATTCACCCCTCCACTTT	CASRLITPGRSYNSPLHF
.	.	TRBV28	TRBJ2-1	TGTGCCAGCAGGTCTAGCCTCCCGTTCTACAATGAGCAGTTCTTC	CASRSSLPFYNEQFF
.	.	TRBV12-3/TRBV12-4	TRBJ1-2	TGTGCCAGCAGGGGGGGCGAGGACTATGGCTACACCTTC	CASRGGEDYGYTF
TRBD1	.	TRBV20-1	TRBJ1-2	TGCAGTGCTGCAAAGACAGGGGGCCTTGGCTACACCTTC	CSAAKTGGLGYTF
.	.	TRBV20-1	TRBJ2-1	TGCAGTGCTAGAGTCCCCGGGGGCCCTTACAATGAGCAGTTCTTC	CSARVPGGPYNEQFF
TRBD2	.	TRBV12-3/TRBV12-4	TRBJ2-7	TGTGCCAGCACAAGTAGCGGGGTCCCTTACAATGAGCAGTACTTC	CASTSSGVPYNEQYF
.	few	TRBV2	TRBJ1-1	TGTGCCACCCGATTGGCGGGGGGGAACACTGAAGCTTTCTTT	CATRLAGGNTEAFF
.	few	TRBV6-1	TRBJ1-4	TGTGCCAGCAGCGCCGTCCTGTTTTTT	CASSAVLFF
TRBD2	.	TRBV4-2	TRBJ2-3	TGTGCCAGCAGCCAAGATCCCTTGGGCCCAGGACTAGCGGGCGACCAAGATACGCAGTATTTT	CASSQDPLGPGLAGDQDTQYF
.	.	TRBV7-9	TRBJ1-2	TGTGCCAGCCAAACAGACTCTGATTACTATGGCTACACCTTC	CASQTDSDYYGYTF
.	.	TRBV20-1	TRBJ1-1	TGCAGTGCTATCACGGGTTTCGGGAACACTGAAGCTTTCTTT	CSAITGFGNTEAFF
.	few	TRBV29-1	TRBJ2-2	TGCAGCGTTGAAATAGGAAACACCGGGGAGCTGTTTTTT	CSVEIGNTGELFF
.	.	TRBV9	TRBJ2-1	TGTGCCAGCAGCGTAGCTGGGATTGAGCAGTTCTTC	CASSVAGIEQFF
.	few	TRBV7-3	TRBJ2-2	TGTGCCAGCAGCTTAAAATCTGGGGGCCTTCGCACCGGGGAGCTGTTTTTT	CASSLKSGGLRTGELFF
.	many	TRBV9	TRBJ2-3	TGTGCCAGCACCCCCTTGGCAGGGGTAGGAGATACGCAGTATTTT	CASTPLAGVGDTQYF
.	once	TRBV7-2	TRBJ2-7	TGTGCCAGCAGCCGTCCACCATCCAATGAGCAGTACTTC	CASSRPPSNEQYF
.	.	TRBV2	TRBJ2-7	TGTGCCAGCAGTGATCCGGGACGGGGGACCTACGAGCAGTACTTC	CASSDPGRGTYEQYF
TRBD2	few	TRBV7-2	TRBJ2-7	TGTGCCAGCTTAAGGGCGGGGGGGCGGTATACCCAGTACTTC	CASLRAGGRYTQYF
.	once	TRBV5-8	TRBJ2-1	TGTGCCAGCAGCTTGGAGGGTAGTGCCGTGAAAGAGACCCAGTTCTTC	CASSLEGSAVKETQFF
.	.	TRBV5-1	TRBJ1-1	TGCGCCAGCAGCGAACCACAGGGCTCTGAAGCTTTCTTT	CASSEPQGSEAFF
.	.	TRBV11-2	TRBJ1-4	TGTGCCAGCAGCTTGAGGCCCCCGGGGCCTAATGAAAAACTGTTTTTT	CASSLRPPGPNEKLFF
.	few	TRBV4-2	TRBJ2-5	TGTGCCAGCAGCCAAGACGGTACGACACAAGAGACCCAGTACTTC	CASSQDGTTQETQYF
.	.	TRBV25-1	TRBJ1-1	TGTGCCAGCAGTGGGGATTTCAGGGTGAGGAACACTGAAGCTTTCTTT	CASSGDFRVRNTEAFF
.	.	TRBV24-1	TRBJ2-3	TGTGCCACCAGTGATTTCTTAGGGGGGGAAACTGACACAGATACGCAGTATTTT	CATSDFLGGETDTDTQYF
.	.	TRBV6-5	TRBJ2-7	TGTGCCAGCAGTTACAGAAGGGCCTACGAGCAGTACTTC	CASSYRRAYEQYF
.	.	TRBV7-9	TRBJ2-5	TGTGCCAGCAGCGTAGGCTCTACAGAGACCCAGTACTTC	CASSVGSTETQYF
.	few	TRBV7-3	TRBJ1-1	TGTGCCAGCAGCACCGGACAGAGCACTGAAGCTTTCTTT	CASSTGQSTEAFF
.	few	TRBV5-6	TRBJ2-3	TGTGCCAGCAGCCTGACGCCCGGTGCCGCAGATACGCAGTATTTT	CASSLTPGAADTQYF
.	many	TRBV4-1	TRBJ2-1	TGCGCCAGCAGCCAATTCGGGGGTGGGACGAATGAGCAGTTCTTC	CASSQFGGGTNEQFF
.	.	TRBV28	TRBJ1-1	TGTGCCAGCACCTCGGGACGGCTGAACACTGAAGCTTTCTTT	CASTSGRLNTEAFF
.	.	TRBV12-3/TRBV12-4	TRBJ2-1	TGTGCCAGCAGACCGATAAGCTCCTACAATGAGCAGTTCTTC	CASRPISSYNEQFF
.	.	TRBV7-2	TRBJ2-1	TGTGCCAGCAGCTTAGCGGGGGGCGGAGACAATGAGCAGTTCTTC	CASSLAGGGDNEQFF
TRBD1	.	TRBV7-7	TRBJ2-3	TGTGCTAGCAGCTTAGGGGGCAGCCCCACGAATACGCAGTATTTT	CASSLGGSPTNTQYF
.	few	TRBV27	TRBJ1-6	TGTGCCAGCAGTTTATCGCAGGACACCCGCCTTGGATCCCTCCACTTT	CASSLSQDTRLGSLHF
.	few	TRBV20-1	TRBJ1-2	TGCAGTGCACCCCGCAACTATGGCTACACCTTC	CSAPRNYGYTF
TRBD1	.	TRBV7-2	TRBJ1-1	TGTGCCAGCAGCGTATGGACAGGGGGCTTTGGCACTGAAGCTTTCTTT	CASSVWTGGFGTEAFF
TRBD2	.	TRBV20-1	TRBJ2-7	TGCAGTGCTACTCCCCCGGGACTAGAAGGGGGGGAGCAGTACTTC	CSATPPGLEGGEQYF
.	few	TRBV9	TRBJ2-5	TGTGCCAGCAGCCCAACCGCGGGTATGGGAGAGACCCAGTACTTC	CASSPTAGMGETQYF
.	.	TRBV7-9	TRBJ1-4	TGTGCCAGCAGCCCGGGCGAGATTTCAACTAATGAAAAACTGTTTTTT	CASSPGEISTNEKLFF
.	.	TRBV9	TRBJ2-1	TGTGCCAGCAGCGTAGGGGGAGGGCAGGGGTACAATGAGCAGTTCTTC	CASSVGGGQGYNEQFF
TRBD1	.	TRBV20-1	TRBJ1-5	TGCAGTGCCAGAACCGGGACAGGGCGCAATCAGCCCCAGCATTTT	CSARTGTGRNQPQHF
.	few	TRBV5-1	TRBJ1-1	TGCGCCAGCAGCCTAGCCTCGGGATTCCCTGAAGCTTTCTTT	CASSLASGFPEAFF
TRBD2	.	TRBV5-1	TRBJ2-3	TGCGCCAGCAGCCGTAATAGCGGGGCGCAATCCAGTACGCAGTATTTT	CASSRNSGAQSSTQYF
.	few	TRBV10-3	TRBJ2-3	TGTGCCATCAGGGGTGCAAAAATAATCTCAGATACGCAGTATTTT	CAIRGAKIISDTQYF
.	few	TRBV7-8	TRBJ2-2	TGTGCCAGCAGCCCAGCTAAAGGGGGGGAGCTGTTTTTT	CASSPAKGGELFF
.	few	TRBV20-1	TRBJ2-3	TGCAGTGCTAGACAGGCCCCCACAGATACGCAGTATTTT	CSARQAPTDTQYF
.	few	TRBV20-1	TRBJ2-7	TGCAGCCTAAGGATCTCCTACAATGAGCAGTACTTC	CSLRISYNEQYF
.	.	TRBV25-1	TRBJ2-1	TGTGCCAGCAGTGACACGTGCAGCTCCTACGAGCAGTTCTTC	CASSDTCSSYEQFF
.	few	TRBV9	TRBJ1-1	TGTGCCAGCAGCCGGGACGCGGACACTGAAGCTTTCTTT	CASSRDADTEAFF
TRBD1	few	TRBV20-1	TRBJ2-1	TGCAGTGCGTCACCCGGGACAGGGACTTACAATGAGCAGTTCTTC	CSASPGTGTYNEQFF